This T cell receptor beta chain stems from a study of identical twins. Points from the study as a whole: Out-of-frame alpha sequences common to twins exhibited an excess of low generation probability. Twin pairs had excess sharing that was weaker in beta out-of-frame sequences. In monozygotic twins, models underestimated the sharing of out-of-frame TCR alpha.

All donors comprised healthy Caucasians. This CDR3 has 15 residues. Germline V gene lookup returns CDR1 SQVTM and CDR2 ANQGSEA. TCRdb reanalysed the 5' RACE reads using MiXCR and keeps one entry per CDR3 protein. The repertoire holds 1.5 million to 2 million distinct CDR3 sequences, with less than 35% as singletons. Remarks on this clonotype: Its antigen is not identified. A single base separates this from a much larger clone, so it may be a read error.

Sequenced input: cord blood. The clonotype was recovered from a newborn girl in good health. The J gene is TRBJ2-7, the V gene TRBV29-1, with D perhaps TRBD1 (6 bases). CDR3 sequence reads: CGVVLRRGPLYEQYF. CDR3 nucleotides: TGCGGCGTTGTTCTCCGCAGGGGACCTCTCTACGAGCAGTACTTC.